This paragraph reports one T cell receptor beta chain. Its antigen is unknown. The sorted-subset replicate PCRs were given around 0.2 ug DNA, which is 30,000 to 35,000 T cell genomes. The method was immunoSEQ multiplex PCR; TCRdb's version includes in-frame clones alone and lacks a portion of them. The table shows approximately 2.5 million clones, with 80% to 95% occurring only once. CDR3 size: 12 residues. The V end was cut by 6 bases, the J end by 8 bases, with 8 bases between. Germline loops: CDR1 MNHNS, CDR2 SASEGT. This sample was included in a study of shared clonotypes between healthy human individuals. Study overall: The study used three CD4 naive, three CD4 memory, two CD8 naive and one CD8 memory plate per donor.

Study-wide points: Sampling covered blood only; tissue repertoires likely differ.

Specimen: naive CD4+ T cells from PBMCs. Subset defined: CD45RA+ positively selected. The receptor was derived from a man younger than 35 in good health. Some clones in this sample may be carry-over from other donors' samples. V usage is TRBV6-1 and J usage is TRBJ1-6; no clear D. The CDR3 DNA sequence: TGTGCCAGCAGCGGTGGGGATTCACCCCTCCACTTT. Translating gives CASSGGDSPLHF.